This section outlines one T cell receptor (beta chain) sequence together with its context. Trimming left V 1 base short and J 0 bases short, with 6 bases between. CDR3 length: 15 residues. The V gene's germline CDR1 is SEHNR and CDR2 FQNEAQ (reference sequence). This record belongs to a study of shared clonotypes between healthy human individuals. This table comes from immunoSEQ multiplex PCR, and its TCRdb copy is limited to in-frame clones, with some not included. The sample has roughly 1.5 million clones, roughly 98% seen once; the top ten hold about 0.4%. This chain joins TRBV7-9 and TRBJ1-4; D gene unclear. This clonotype was sampled from a man aged 30 to 39 in good health. Material for sequencing was naive CD4+ T cells sorted from blood. Indicated subset: CD45RA+ positively selected. The CDR3 DNA follows: TGTGCCAGCAGCTTAGGGTTCGCAACTAATGAAAAACTGTTTTTT. Protein product: CASSLGFATNEKLFF. Using reference TRBV7-9 and TRBJ1-4 for the parts outside the CDR3, the full variable domain is DTGVSQNPRHKITKRGQNVTFRCDPISEHNRLYWYRQTLGQGPEFLTYFQNEAQLEKSRLLSDRFSAERPKGSFSTLEIQRTEQGDSAMYLCASSLGFATNEKLFFGSGTQLSVL.